The T cell receptor beta chain described here comes from a study of blood T cell repertoires in COVID-19 (dated by TCRdb to 2020 to 2022). For context, the study as a whole: Samples from collaborators originated in the United States, Italy and Spain and spanned both the acute and convalescent phases of COVID-19. A de-identified subject ID, COVID-19 status, age in years and sex were almost always included in the sample metadata. The prospective study material was composed of cDNA or gDNA derived from T cells, B-cell-depleted T cells, or PBMCs. Samples were obtained from the ongoing ImmuneRACE study (first 160 participants) and from about 1,300 subjects provided by 6 global collaborators. Where available, HLA class I and class II types were obtained from metadata supplied by the sample provider rather than from assay-based typing. Deeply sampled blood TCRbeta repertoires from subjects exposed to, actively infected with, or recovered from COVID-19 were included in the dataset. The repertoires were released in a freely available public database intended as a resource for research on the immune response to SARS-CoV-2.

Points the paper makes about the study in general: The quantity of clinical and demographic metadata differed by source and by participant and was supplied without curation.

TCRbeta CDR3 regions were amplified from genomic DNA by means of the immunoSEQ Assay, a bias-controlled multiplex PCR. The study's own analysis went as follows. The number of nucleated cells in each sample was estimated by amplification of reference gene primers within the assay. To quantify the absolute abundance of each unique TCRbeta CDR3 rearrangement, sequence reads were collapsed and filtered. For each sample, productive Simpson clonality was calculated as the square root of Simpson's diversity index across productive rearrangements. TCRdb provides this immuneACCESS table in a form limited to in-frame rearrangements. Some clones are lacking; in checked studies, under half of them reflect an unresolved V gene, and why the rest are absent is not known. V and J calls and clone size are given by that table; D and trimming were obtained from the DNA. The sample has around 370,000 clones on record, roughly 89% of them singletons. The ten largest clonotypes hold 6.5% of the sample.

The collaborating institutions used their own protocols to collect whole blood in K2EDTA tubes. Collaborator samples were shipped for TCRbeta analysis as frozen whole blood, isolated PBMCs, or DNA extracted from either sample type. The CDR3 runs 16 residues from the cysteine to the phenylalanine. Only the CDR3 DNA is retained, 48 bases long and in frame from the first base. Looking up the germline V gene yields CDR1 SGHDT and CDR2 YYEEEE. Clipping removes 0 bases from V and 2 bases from J, with 5 as the unmatched junction base count. In the case of this clone: Its antigen has not been determined. The sample holds no much larger clone one base away, and base qualities are not on file.

This TCR was sampled from a man aged 18 to 30 with active or convalescent COVID-19. The sequenced material came from peripheral blood. The rearranged chain carries TRBV5-6 and TRBJ1-1; a stretch of 9 junction bases matches TRBD1. Here is the DNA: TGTGCCAGCAGCTTGGTTACAGGGGGCGGAAACACTGAAGCTTTCTTT. Its translation reads: CASSLVTGGGNTEAFF.